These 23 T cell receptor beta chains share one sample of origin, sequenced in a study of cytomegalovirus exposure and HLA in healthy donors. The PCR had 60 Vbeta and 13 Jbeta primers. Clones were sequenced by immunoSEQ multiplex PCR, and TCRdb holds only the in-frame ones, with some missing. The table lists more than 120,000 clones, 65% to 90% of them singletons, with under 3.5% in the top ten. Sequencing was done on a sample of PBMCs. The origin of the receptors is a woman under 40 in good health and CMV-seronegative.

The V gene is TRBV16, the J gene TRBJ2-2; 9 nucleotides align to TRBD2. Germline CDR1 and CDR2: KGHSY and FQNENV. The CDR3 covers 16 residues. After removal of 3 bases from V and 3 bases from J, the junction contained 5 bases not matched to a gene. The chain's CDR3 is CASSHHSGRYTGELFF. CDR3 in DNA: TGTGCCAGCAGCCACCATAGCGGGAGATACACCGGGGAGCTGTTTTTT.

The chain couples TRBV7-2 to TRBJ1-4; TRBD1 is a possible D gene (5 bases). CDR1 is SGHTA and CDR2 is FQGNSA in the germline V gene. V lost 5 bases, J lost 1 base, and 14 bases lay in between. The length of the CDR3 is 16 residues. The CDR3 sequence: CASSLHGGRTNEKLFF. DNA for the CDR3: TGTGCCAGCAGCCTTCACGGGGGAAGAACTAATGAAAAACTGTTTTTT.

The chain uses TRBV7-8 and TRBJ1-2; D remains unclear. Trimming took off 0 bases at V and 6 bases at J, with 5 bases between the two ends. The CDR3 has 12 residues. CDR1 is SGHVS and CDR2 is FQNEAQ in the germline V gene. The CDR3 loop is CASSLAFDGYTF. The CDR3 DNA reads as TGTGCCAGCAGCTTAGCGTTCGATGGCTACACCTTC. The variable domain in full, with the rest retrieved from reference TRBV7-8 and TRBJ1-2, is GAGVSQSPRYKVAKRGQDVALRCDPISGHVSLFWYQQALGQGPEFLTYFQNEAQLDKSGLPSDRFFAERPEGSVSTLKIQRTQQEDSAVYLCASSLAFDGYTFGSGTRLTVV.

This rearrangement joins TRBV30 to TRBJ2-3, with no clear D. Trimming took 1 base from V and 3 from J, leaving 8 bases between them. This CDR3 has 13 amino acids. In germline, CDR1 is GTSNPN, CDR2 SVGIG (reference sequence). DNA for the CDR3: TGTGCCTGGAGTGCCGCCCTAACAGATACGCAGTATTTT. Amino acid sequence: CAWSAALTDTQYF.

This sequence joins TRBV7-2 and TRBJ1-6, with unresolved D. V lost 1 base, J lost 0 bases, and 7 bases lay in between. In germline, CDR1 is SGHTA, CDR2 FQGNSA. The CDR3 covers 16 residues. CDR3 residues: CASSLDRTSYNSPLHF. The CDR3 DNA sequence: TGTGCCAGCAGCTTAGACAGAACCTCCTATAATTCACCCCTCCACTTT. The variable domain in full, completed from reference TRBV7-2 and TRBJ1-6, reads GAGVSQSPSNKVTEKGKDVELRCDPISGHTALYWYRQSLGQGLEFLIYFQGNSAPDKSGLPSDRFSAERTGGSVSTLTIQRTQQEDSAVYLCASSLDRTSYNSPLHFGNGTRLTVT.

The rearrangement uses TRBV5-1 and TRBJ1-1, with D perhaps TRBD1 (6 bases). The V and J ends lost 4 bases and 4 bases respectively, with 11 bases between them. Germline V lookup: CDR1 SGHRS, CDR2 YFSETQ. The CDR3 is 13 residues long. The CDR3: CASSQGGGTEAFF. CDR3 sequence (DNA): TGCGCCAGCAGCCAGGGAGGGGGCACTGAAGCTTTCTTT. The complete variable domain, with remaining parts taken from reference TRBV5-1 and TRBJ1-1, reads KAGVTQTPRYLIKTRGQQVTLSCSPISGHRSVSWYQQTPGQGLQFLFEYFSETQRNKGNFPGRFSGRQFSNSRSEMNVSTLELGDSALYLCASSQGGGTEAFFGQGTRLTVV.

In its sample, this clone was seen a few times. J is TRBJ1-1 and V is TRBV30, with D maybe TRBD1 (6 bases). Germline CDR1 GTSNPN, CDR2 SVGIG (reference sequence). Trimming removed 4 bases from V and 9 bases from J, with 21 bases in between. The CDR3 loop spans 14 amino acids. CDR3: CAWTTIGGGQQAFF. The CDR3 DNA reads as TGTGCCTGGACTACAATCGGGGGGGGGCAACAAGCTTTCTTT.

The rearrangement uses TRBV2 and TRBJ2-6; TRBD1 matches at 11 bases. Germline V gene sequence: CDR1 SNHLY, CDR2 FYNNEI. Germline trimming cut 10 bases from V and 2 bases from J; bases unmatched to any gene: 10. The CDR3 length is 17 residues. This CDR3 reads CAIPGQGVSPGANVLTF. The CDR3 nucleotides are TGTGCCATCCCGGGACAGGGGGTATCACCTGGGGCCAACGTCCTGACTTTC.

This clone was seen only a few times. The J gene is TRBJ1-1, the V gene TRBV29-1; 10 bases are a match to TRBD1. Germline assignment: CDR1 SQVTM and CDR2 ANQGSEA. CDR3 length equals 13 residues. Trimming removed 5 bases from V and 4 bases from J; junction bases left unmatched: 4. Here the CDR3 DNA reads TGCAGCGTTAGGGACAGGGGATCCACTGAAGCTTTCTTT. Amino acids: CSVRDRGSTEAFF.

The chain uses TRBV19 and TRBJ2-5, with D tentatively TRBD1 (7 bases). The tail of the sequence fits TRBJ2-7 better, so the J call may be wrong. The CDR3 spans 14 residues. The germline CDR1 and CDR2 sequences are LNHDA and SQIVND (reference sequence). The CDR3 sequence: CASSKGGQFYEQYF. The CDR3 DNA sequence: TGTGCCAGTAGTAAGGGGGGACAGTTCTACGAGCAGTACTTC.

The CDR3 DNA sequence: TGTGCCTGGAGCAGGGCTAGCAATCAGCCCCAGCATTTT. It codes for CAWSRASNQPQHF. This chain joins TRBV30 and TRBJ1-5; D may be TRBD1 (5 bases). Trimming stripped 3 bases from V and 0 bases from J, with 6 bases between. Per the germline V gene, CDR1 is GTSNPN and CDR2 is SVGIG (reference sequence). The CDR3 is made up of 13 amino acids.

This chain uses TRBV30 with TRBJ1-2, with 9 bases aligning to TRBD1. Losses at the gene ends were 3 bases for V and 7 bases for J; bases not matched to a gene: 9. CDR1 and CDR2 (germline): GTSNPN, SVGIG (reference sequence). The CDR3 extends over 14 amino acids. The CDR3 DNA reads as TGTGCCTGGAGCGGGGACAGGGAGGAGGGTGGCTACACCTTC. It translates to CAWSGDREEGGYTF.

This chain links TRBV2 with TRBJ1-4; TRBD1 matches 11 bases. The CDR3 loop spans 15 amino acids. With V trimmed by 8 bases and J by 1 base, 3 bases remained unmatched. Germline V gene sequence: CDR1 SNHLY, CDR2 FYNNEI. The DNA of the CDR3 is TGTGCCAGCCTAGGGACAGGGGGAACTAATGAAAAACTGTTTTTT. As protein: CASLGTGGTNEKLFF.

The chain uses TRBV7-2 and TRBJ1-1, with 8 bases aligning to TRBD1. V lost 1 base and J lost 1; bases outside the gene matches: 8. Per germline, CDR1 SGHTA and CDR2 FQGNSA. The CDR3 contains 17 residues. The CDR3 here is CASSLVLGQGANTEAFF. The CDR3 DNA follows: TGTGCCAGCAGCTTAGTATTGGGGCAGGGGGCGAACACTGAAGCTTTCTTT.

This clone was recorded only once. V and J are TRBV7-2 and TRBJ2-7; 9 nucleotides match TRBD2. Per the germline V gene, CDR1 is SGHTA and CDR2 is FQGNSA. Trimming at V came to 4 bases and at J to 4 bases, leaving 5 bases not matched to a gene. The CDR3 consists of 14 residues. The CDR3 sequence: CASSSGLARYEQYF. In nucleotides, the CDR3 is TGTGCCAGCAGCTCCGGACTAGCGCGGTACGAGCAGTACTTC. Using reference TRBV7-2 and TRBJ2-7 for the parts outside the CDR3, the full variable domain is GAGVSQSPSNKVTEKGKDVELRCDPISGHTALYWYRQSLGQGLEFLIYFQGNSAPDKSGLPSDRFSAERTGGSVSTLTIQRTQQEDSAVYLCASSSGLARYEQYFGPGTRLTVT.

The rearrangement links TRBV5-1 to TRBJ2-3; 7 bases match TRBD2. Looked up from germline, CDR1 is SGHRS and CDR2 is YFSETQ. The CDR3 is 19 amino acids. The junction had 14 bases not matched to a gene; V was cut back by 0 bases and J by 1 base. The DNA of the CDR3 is TGCGCCAGCAGCTTGGGGGGCCTAGCGGACTTTCGTCGCACAGATACGCAGTATTTT. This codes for CASSLGGLADFRRTDTQYF.

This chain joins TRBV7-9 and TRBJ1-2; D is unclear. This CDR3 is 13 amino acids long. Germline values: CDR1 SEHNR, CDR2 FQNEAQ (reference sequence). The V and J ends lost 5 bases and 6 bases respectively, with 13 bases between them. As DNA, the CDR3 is TGTGCCAGCAGCCCCGCCCAGGTCGATGGCTACACCTTC. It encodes CASSPAQVDGYTF.

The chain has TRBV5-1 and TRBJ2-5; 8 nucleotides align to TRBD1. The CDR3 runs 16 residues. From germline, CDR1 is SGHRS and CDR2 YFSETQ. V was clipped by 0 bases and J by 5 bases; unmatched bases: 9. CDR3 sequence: CASSLGSRGPLETQYF. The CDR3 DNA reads TGCGCCAGCAGCTTGGGGAGCAGGGGGCCCCTGGAGACCCAGTACTTC.

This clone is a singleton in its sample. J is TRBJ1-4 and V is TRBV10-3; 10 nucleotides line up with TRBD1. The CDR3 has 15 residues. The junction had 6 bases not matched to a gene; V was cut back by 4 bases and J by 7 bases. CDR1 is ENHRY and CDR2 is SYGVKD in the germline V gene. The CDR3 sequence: CAISGRQGASEKLFF. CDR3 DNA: TGTGCCATCAGTGGGCGACAGGGGGCCTCTGAAAAACTGTTTTTT.

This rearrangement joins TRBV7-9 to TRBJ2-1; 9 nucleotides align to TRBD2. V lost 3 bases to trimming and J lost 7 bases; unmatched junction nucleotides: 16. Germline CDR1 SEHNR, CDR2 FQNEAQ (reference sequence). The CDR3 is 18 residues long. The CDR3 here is CASSLRGWIAGVRNEQFF. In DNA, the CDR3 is TGTGCCAGCAGCTTGCGGGGCTGGATAGCGGGAGTGAGGAATGAGCAGTTCTTC.

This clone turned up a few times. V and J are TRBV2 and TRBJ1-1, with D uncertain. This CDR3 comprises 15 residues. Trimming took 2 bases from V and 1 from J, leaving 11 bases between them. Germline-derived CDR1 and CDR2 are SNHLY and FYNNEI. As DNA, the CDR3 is TGTGCCAGCAGTGAAAACCCAGGCTGGAACACTGAAGCTTTCTTT. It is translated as CASSENPGWNTEAFF.

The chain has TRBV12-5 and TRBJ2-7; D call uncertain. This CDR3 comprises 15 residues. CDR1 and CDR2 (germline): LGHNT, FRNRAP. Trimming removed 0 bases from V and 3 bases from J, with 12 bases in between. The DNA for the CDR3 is TGTGCTAGTGGTTTGGTAACCCCTAAGTACTACGAGCAGTACTTC. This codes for CASGLVTPKYYEQYF.

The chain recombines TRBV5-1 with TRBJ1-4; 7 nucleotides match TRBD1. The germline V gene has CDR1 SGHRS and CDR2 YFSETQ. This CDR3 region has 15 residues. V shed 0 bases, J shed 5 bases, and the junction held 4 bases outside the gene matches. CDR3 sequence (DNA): TGCGCCAGCAGCTTGGGGGGGACAGACAATGAAAAACTGTTTTTT. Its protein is CASSLGGTDNEKLFF.